This TCR beta chain comes out of a study of identical twins. The study, taken as a whole, reports: Where beta out-of-frame sequences were concerned, excess twin sharing was weaker.

It was template switching that added a universal primer site, and there were unique molecular identifiers on the cDNA. Via MiXCR, TCRdb re-called the 5' RACE reads, giving one row per CDR3 protein. Of about 700,000 distinct CDR3 sequences listed, roughly 6.2% are singletons. The V gene's germline CDR1 is SGDLS and CDR2 YYNGEE. The CDR3 length is 15 residues. V lost 6 bases and J lost 4; bases outside the gene matches: 9. This clonotype was picked up many times. What it recognizes is unknown. The TCR originated in a man in his late teens or twenties in good health. Sequenced input: naive T cells sorted from blood. The rearrangement uses TRBV9 and TRBJ2-1, with 8 bases lining up with TRBD2. The CDR3 bases are TGTGCCAGCAATAACGGGAGGGCTGGTTACAATGAGCAGTTCTTC. Its protein product is CASNNGRAGYNEQFF.